Following are 19 T cell receptor beta chains from one sample sequenced in a study of vaccination and CD4 T cells after COVID-19. Antigen specificity for these receptors is unknown. Cultured CD4+ T-cell DNA underwent Oncomine TCR Beta short-read sequencing. In TCRdb, the PCR reads were re-called with MiXCR into one record per CDR3 protein. The data contain around 20,000 distinct CDR3 sequences, 55% to 70% of them singletons. Noted treatment: approximately 10-day PBMC culture with coronavirus spike peptide pools or control peptides (ViraFEST assay). The sequences come from CD4+ T cells from blood, cultured in vitro, collected after SARS-CoV-2 vaccination. These receptors originate from a human donor who had recovered from COVID-19.

This sequence joins TRBV5-4 and TRBJ2-5, with 7 bases identical to TRBD1. The V segment lost 4 bases and the J segment 3 bases; nucleotides outside the gene matches: 6. The germline gives CDR1 SGHNT, CDR2 YYREEE (reference sequence). This CDR3 has 14 residues. The CDR3 DNA reads as TGTGCCAGCAGCACCTCAACAGGGGAAGAGACCCAGTACTTC. Translated, it gives CASSTSTGEETQYF. Complete variable domain (other parts from reference TRBV5-4 and TRBJ2-5): ETGVTQSPTHLIKTRGQQVTLRCSSQSGHNTVSWYQQALGQGPQFIFQYYREEENGRGNFPPRFSGLQFPNYSSELNVNALELDDSALYLCASSTSTGEETQYFGPGTRLLVL.

The CDR3 nucleotides read TGTGCCACCAGCAGGGCCCCTCACTGGCAGAATGAGCAGTTCTTC. Encoded protein: CATSRAPHWQNEQFF. The V call is TRBV15, the J call TRBJ2-1, with D hard to call. This CDR3 has 15 amino acids. Germline V gene sequence: CDR1 LNHNV, CDR2 YYDKDF (reference sequence). Trimming stripped 3 bases from V and 7 bases from J, with 16 bases between.

The chain joins TRBV24-1 to TRBJ2-2; a weak D match, TRBD1 (6 bases). This CDR3 contains 16 residues. CDR1 is KGHDR, CDR2 SFDVKD, per germline. With 3 bases removed from V and 3 bases from J, the gap between germline ends came to 13 bases. CDR3 region: CATSDASGAYTGELFF. Written as DNA, the CDR3 is TGTGCCACCAGTGATGCCTCAGGGGCCTACACCGGGGAGCTGTTTTTT.

The rearrangement uses TRBV20-1 and TRBJ2-5; 8 bases fit TRBD2. Germline V lookup: CDR1 DFQATT, CDR2 SNEGSKA (reference sequence). The CDR3 loop spans 14 amino acids. The junction had 5 bases not matched to a gene; V was cut back by 1 base and J by 4 bases. CDR3 DNA sequence: TGCAGTGCTAGAGTTCGGACTAGCCGAGAGACCCAGTACTTC. Its protein is CSARVRTSRETQYF.

V usage is TRBV20-1 and J usage is TRBJ2-7, with D possibly being TRBD1 (6 bases). The CDR3 has 13 residues. Trimming took off 5 bases at V and 5 bases at J, with 16 bases between the two ends. Germline V CDR1 and CDR2: DFQATT, SNEGSKA (reference sequence). The CDR3 DNA reads as TGCAGTGCTGGATGGACGGGACACGACGAGCAGTACTTC. Residues: CSAGWTGHDEQYF.

The rearrangement uses TRBV20-1 and TRBJ2-3, with TRBD2 as a possible D gene (5 bases). The CDR3 spans 14 residues. With 0 bases removed from V and 0 bases from J, the gap between germline ends came to 7 bases. CDR1 and CDR2 from the germline V gene are DFQATT and SNEGSKA (reference sequence). In DNA, the CDR3 is TGCAGTGCTAGAGACGCGGGCAGCACAGATACGCAGTATTTT. Translation: CSARDAGSTDTQYF.

This clonotype showed up just a few times. The V gene is TRBV20-1, the J gene TRBJ1-2; D not certain. V was shortened by 1 base and J by 4 bases, with 10 bases between the two germline ends. The CDR3 is 13 residues long. Looked up from germline, CDR1 is DFQATT and CDR2 is SNEGSKA (reference sequence). CDR3 DNA sequence: TGCAGTGCTAGAGGAGGCTGGATCTATGGCTACACCTTC. Its translation is CSARGGWIYGYTF.

The chain links TRBV7-2 to TRBJ2-5; the D is unclear. Germline V lookup: CDR1 SGHTA, CDR2 FQGNSA. V was clipped by 1 base and J by 5 bases, with 5 bases between them. CDR3 length: 12 amino acids. CDR3 residues: CASSLVAETQYF. CDR3 nucleotide sequence: TGTGCCAGCAGCTTAGTTGCGGAGACCCAGTACTTC.

This chain uses TRBV28 with TRBJ1-5; no reliable D call. Trimming removed 3 bases from V and 4 bases from J, with 13 bases in between. In germline, CDR1 is MDHEN, CDR2 SYDVKM. CDR3 size: 15 residues. CDR3 coding DNA: TGTGCCAGCAGTTTTGGGCGACTAGGGAATCAGCCCCAGCATTTT. Translated, it gives CASSFGRLGNQPQHF.

This clonotype came up a few times. V gene TRBV6-1 combines with J gene TRBJ1-2; 9 positions agree with TRBD1. CDR1 and CDR2 (germline): MNHNS, SASEGT. The CDR3 covers 15 residues. V was clipped by 6 bases and J by 4 bases; unmatched bases: 9. As DNA, the CDR3 is TGTGCCAGCAGCAGCCTGGACAGGGGACCCTATGGCTACACCTTC. Its protein product is CASSSLDRGPYGYTF.

The chain joins TRBV6-1 to TRBJ2-1; D remains ambiguous. The V end was cut by 6 bases, the J end by 7 bases, with 7 bases between. This CDR3 has 11 amino acids. The germline gives CDR1 MNHNS, CDR2 SASEGT. The CDR3 coding sequence is TGTGCCAGCAGGCGGCAGAATGAGCAGTTCTTC. It codes for CASRRQNEQFF.

The genes are TRBV19 and TRBJ1-2; D unresolved. Looked up from germline, CDR1 is LNHDA and CDR2 is SQIVND (reference sequence). V was trimmed by 1 base and J by 8 bases, leaving 11 bases between them. The CDR3 is 13 amino acids. The CDR3 bases are TGTGCCAGTAGTATAGGCCAGGATGGAGGCTACACCTTC. The encoded protein is CASSIGQDGGYTF.

This clonotype occurred a few times. The V call is TRBV6-5, the J call TRBJ1-2, with unresolved D. Trimming took 4 bases from V and 4 from J, leaving 7 bases between them. The germline V gene has CDR1 MNHEY and CDR2 SVGAGI. The CDR3 spans 12 residues. The CDR3 protein is CASSLEAYGYTF. CDR3 DNA sequence: TGTGCCAGCAGTTTAGAAGCCTATGGCTACACCTTC.

This chain's CDR3 is CSARTPGGGPLNTEAFF. DNA for the CDR3: TGCAGTGCTCGTACGCCCGGGGGGGGCCCGTTGAACACTGAAGCTTTCTTT. The chain carries TRBV20-1 and TRBJ1-1; a weak D match, TRBD1 (6 bases). V was clipped by 5 bases and J by 0 bases, with 22 bases between them. Germline V lookup: CDR1 DFQATT, CDR2 SNEGSKA (reference sequence). CDR3 length: 17 amino acids.

This chain links TRBV12-3 or TRBV12-4 with TRBJ2-5; 13 bases line up with TRBD2. The CDR3 has 17 residues. The V and J ends lost 4 bases and 5 bases, in that order; junction bases with no gene match: 10. The CDR3 loop reads CASSYGTSGTLGETQYF. The CDR3 nucleotides read TGTGCCAGCAGTTATGGGACTAGCGGGACTCTGGGGGAGACCCAGTACTTC.

This sequence joins TRBV20-1 and TRBJ2-2, with D perhaps given as TRBD1 or TRBD2 (6 bases each). CDR1 and CDR2 from the germline V gene are DFQATT and SNEGSKA (reference sequence). The CDR3 loop spans 16 amino acids. V was trimmed by 0 bases and J by 6 bases, leaving 17 bases between them. CDR3 sequence reads: CSARDSWGARPGELFF. CDR3 coding DNA: TGCAGTGCTAGAGATTCCTGGGGGGCACGGCCCGGGGAGCTGTTTTTT.

This clonotype was counted a few times. The chain is built from TRBV14 and TRBJ2-2; D is ambiguous. Germline CDR1 is SGHDN and CDR2 is FVKESK. The CDR3 extends over 13 amino acids. Between the trimmed V and J ends, which lost 1 base and 5 bases, there was a span of 5 bases. The CDR3 DNA is TGTGCCAGCAGCCAAGTACGGACCGGGGAGCTGTTTTTT. This encodes CASSQVRTGELFF.

This chain uses TRBV30 with TRBJ1-2; D unresolved. Between the trimmed V and J ends, which lost 8 bases and 7 bases, there was a span of 14 bases. Germline assignment: CDR1 GTSNPN and CDR2 SVGIG (reference sequence). The CDR3 totals 11 residues. CDR3 sequence: CAESRAGGYTF. The CDR3 DNA reads TGTGCCGAAAGTCGGGCTGGTGGCTACACCTTC.

This clonotype was picked up a small number of times. The V gene is TRBV30, the J gene TRBJ1-2; tentative D call: TRBD1 (5 bases). The CDR3 contains 14 residues. Between the trimmed V and J ends, which lost 2 bases and 2 bases, there was a span of 12 bases. Germline CDR1 GTSNPN, CDR2 SVGIG (reference sequence). The CDR3 reads CAWSRDVTNYGYTF. Written as DNA, the CDR3 is TGTGCCTGGAGTAGGGACGTAACAAACTATGGCTACACCTTC. The full variable domain, completed using reference TRBV30 and TRBJ1-2, is SQTIHQWPATLVQPVGSPLSLECTVEGTSNPNLYWYRQAAGRGLQLLFYSVGIGQISSEVPQNLSASRPQDRQFILSSKKLLLSDSGFYLCAWSRDVTNYGYTFGSGTRLTVV.